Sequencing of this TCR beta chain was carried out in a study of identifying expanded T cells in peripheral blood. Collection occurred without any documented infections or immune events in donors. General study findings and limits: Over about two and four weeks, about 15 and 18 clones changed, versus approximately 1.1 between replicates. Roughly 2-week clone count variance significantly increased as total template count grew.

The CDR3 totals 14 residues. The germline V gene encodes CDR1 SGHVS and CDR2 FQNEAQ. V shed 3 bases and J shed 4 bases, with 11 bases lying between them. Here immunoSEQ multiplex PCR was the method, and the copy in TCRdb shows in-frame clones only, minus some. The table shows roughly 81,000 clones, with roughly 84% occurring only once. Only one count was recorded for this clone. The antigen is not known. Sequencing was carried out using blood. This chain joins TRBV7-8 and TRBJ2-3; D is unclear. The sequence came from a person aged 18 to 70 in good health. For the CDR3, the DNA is TGTGCCAGCAGCTTTGAAGGGCCCGCAGATACGCAGTATTTT. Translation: CASSFEGPADTQYF.